This T cell receptor beta chain was sequenced in a study of cytomegalovirus exposure and HLA in healthy donors. At the level of the study: Unique TCR beta sequences numbering some 120 million came from 150 million to 200 million T cells in an earlier analysis. Notes on the study in general: In a later analysis, donors in an Asian-associated ancestry cluster reportedly had fewer N-insertions in productive TCRs than the cohort mean. The authors enumerated 180 or so TCR beta chains as linked to cytomegalovirus. Productive status was seen about 87% or about 30% of the time for most TCR beta V segments in an earlier analysis.

The PCR had 60 Vbeta and 13 Jbeta primers. TCRdb's copy holds only in-frame clones and misses some; the assay was immunoSEQ multiplex PCR. In the table there are 170,000 or so clones, 80% of which are singletons. On this clone itself: What it binds is not known.

CDR1 is MNHEY and CDR2 is SVGAGI in the germline V gene. V lost 6 bases, J lost 4 bases, and 14 bases lay in between. The CDR3 has 14 amino acids. What was sequenced was PBMCs. The chain carries TRBV6-5 and TRBJ2-3, with D possibly TRBD1 on 5 matching bases. The clonotype comes from a young man in good health and CMV-seropositive. Here the CDR3 reads CASRPPRQPDTQYF. The CDR3 coding sequence is TGTGCCAGCAGACCACCTAGACAGCCAGATACGCAGTATTTT.